The clone carrying this TCR beta chain was seen repeatedly, ten times or more. Antigen specificity is unknown. Each CDR3 protein is one row after TCRdb ran MiXCR on the reads. Counted here are some 300,000 distinct CDR3 sequences, around 10% occurring once; the ten biggest clones make up more than 2.5%. Germline lookup yields CDR1 LGHNA and CDR2 YNFKEQ. V was pared by 2 bases and J by 9 bases, with 6 bases of the junction left unmatched. The CDR3 is 14 residues long. This entry belongs to a study of T cell repertoires in cytomegalovirus infection. The study, taken as a whole, reports: Identification of carriers of CMV plus the relevant HLA was achieved through cumulative public TCR beta family frequency. HLA-C-restricted TCR beta clonotypes specific for CMV led the ex vivo response.

This TCR came from a human donor in good health (CMV status not recorded). Some clones in this sample may be carry-over from other donors' samples. The sample taken for sequencing was PBMCs. The rearrangement joins TRBV4-2 to TRBJ2-1, with 8 bases matching TRBD2. The CDR3 DNA sequence: TGTGCCAGCAGCCAAATAGCGGGGCTATCTGAGCAGTTCTTC. Translated: CASSQIAGLSEQFF.